This passage covers 14 T cell receptor beta chains from one sample sequenced in a study of CD8 T cells in ankylosing spondylitis. The antigens these receptors bind are not known. TCRdb re-called the 5' RACE reads with MiXCR, one entry per CDR3 protein. The sample has approximately 500,000 distinct CDR3 sequences; about 13% are singletons. Study-level points and caveats: There was a TCR beta motif, made of several highly homologous variants, that appeared characteristic of ankylosing spondylitis blood.

The sample was blood, either unsorted or a sorted T cell fraction (not recorded which). Receptors originate from a male donor with ankylosing spondylitis.

This clonotype showed up just a few times. CDR3 sequence: CASSPGLAGGMLYNEQFF. As DNA, the CDR3 is TGTGCCAGCAGCCCGGGACTAGCGGGAGGAATGCTTTACAATGAGCAGTTCTTC. V usage is TRBV12-3 or TRBV12-4 and J usage is TRBJ2-1; 15 nucleotides agree with TRBD2. The CDR3 runs to 18 residues. Losses at the gene ends were 6 bases for V and 4 bases for J; bases not matched to a gene: 10.

The CDR3 DNA sequence: TGTGCCAGCACCCCACTTGGCGCCAACGTCCTGACTTTC. It translates to CASTPLGANVLTF. The J gene is TRBJ2-6, the V gene TRBV27; no reliable D call. With 7 bases removed from V and 7 bases from J, the gap between germline ends came to 11 bases. The CDR3 spans 13 residues. Germline V gene lookup returns CDR1 MNHEY and CDR2 SMNVEV (reference sequence).

The chain joins TRBV12-3 or TRBV12-4 to TRBJ1-1; possibly TRBD1 for D (6 bases). The V end was cut by 4 bases, the J end by 4 bases, with 19 bases between. The CDR3 runs 16 residues. The CDR3 sequence: CASSSMMRTRGTEAFF. For the CDR3, the DNA is TGTGCCAGCAGTTCCATGATGCGGACCAGGGGCACTGAAGCTTTCTTT.

This clonotype appeared a few times. J is TRBJ2-2 and V is TRBV7-2; D tentatively fits TRBD1 or TRBD2 (5 bases each). This CDR3 is 14 amino acids long. The germline CDR1 and CDR2 sequences are SGHTA and FQGNSA. V dropped 1 base and J dropped 7 bases, with 10 bases sitting between them. CDR3 protein: CASSLGLRGGELFF. CDR3 nucleotides: TGTGCCAGCAGCTTAGGTTTGAGGGGCGGGGAGCTGTTTTTT.

This clonotype was observed many times. The junction departs from germline at one end; a sequencing error may be responsible. This chain uses TRBV20-1 with TRBJ2-1; TRBD2 matches at 7 bases. There are 12 residues in the CDR3. Germline V gives CDR1 DFQATT, CDR2 SNEGSKA (reference sequence). CDR3 in amino acids: CSARGRAGDALF. DNA of the CDR3: TGCAGTGCTAGAGGAAGGGCGGGAGATGCCCTCTTC.

This clonotype occurred a few times. V and J are TRBV7-8 and TRBJ2-2, with D unresolved. Germline assignment: CDR1 SGHVS and CDR2 FQNEAQ. The CDR3 is 14 residues long. The germline V and J ends were trimmed by 6 bases and 2 bases, with 10 bases remaining between them. The chain's CDR3 is CASRVKENTGELFF. CDR3 bases: TGTGCCAGCAGGGTGAAGGAAAACACCGGGGAGCTGTTTTTT.

This clonotype was counted many times. The chain carries TRBV20-1 and TRBJ2-2; 7 bases map to TRBD1. The trim removed 6 bases at V and 6 bases at J, leaving 7 bases unmatched. Germline V gives CDR1 DFQATT, CDR2 SNEGSKA (reference sequence). The CDR3 sequence is 13 residues long. The CDR3 nucleotides are TGCAGTGCCATACGACAGGGTCCCGGGGAGCTGTTTTTT. Translation gives CSAIRQGPGELFF.

The genes are TRBV11-2 and TRBJ1-3; TRBD1 might be the D (5 bases). This CDR3 contains 15 residues. The germline CDR1 and CDR2 sequences are SGHAT and FQNNGV. The V and J ends lost 1 base and 2 bases respectively, with 9 bases between them. The DNA of the CDR3 is TGTGCCAGCAGCTTAGCTGGGGGGACTGGAAACACCATATATTTT. Translating it yields CASSLAGGTGNTIYF. Complete variable domain (other parts from reference TRBV11-2 and TRBJ1-3): EAGVAQSPRYKIIEKRQSVAFWCNPISGHATLYWYQQILGQGPKLLIQFQNNGVVDDSQLPKDRFSAERLKGVDSTLKIQPAKLEDSAVYLCASSLAGGTGNTIYFGEGSWLTVV.

The chain uses TRBV11-2 and TRBJ2-2; 12 nucleotides agree with TRBD2. The CDR3 totals 17 residues. CDR1 SGHAT and CDR2 FQNNGV come from the germline V gene. The V segment lost 2 bases and the J segment 5 bases; nucleotides outside the gene matches: 6. The CDR3 is CASSLRLAGVKTGELFF. CDR3 sequence (DNA): TGTGCCAGCAGCTTACGACTAGCGGGAGTAAAAACCGGGGAGCTGTTTTTT.

This clonotype has a count of ten or more. This chain connects TRBV29-1 to TRBJ1-2; D remains ambiguous. There are 12 residues in the CDR3. V was clipped by 2 bases and J by 4 bases, with 8 bases between them. CDR1 is SQVTM, CDR2 ANQGSEA, per germline. CDR3 amino acids: CSVEQQLYGYTF. In DNA, the CDR3 is TGCAGCGTTGAACAACAGCTCTATGGCTACACCTTC.

This clonotype was seen more than once but under ten times. The V gene is TRBV7-9, the J gene TRBJ2-1, with TRBD2 matching over 7 bases. In germline, CDR1 is SEHNR, CDR2 FQNEAQ (reference sequence). The CDR3 sequence is 15 residues long. V lost 3 bases, J lost 7 bases, and 9 bases stayed unmatched. CDR3 coding DNA: TGTGCCAGCAGCTTTCGGCGTGGGGGAGGGAATGAGCAGTTCTTC. It is translated as CASSFRRGGGNEQFF. The variable domain in full, completed from reference TRBV7-9 and TRBJ2-1, reads DTGVSQNPRHKITKRGQNVTFRCDPISEHNRLYWYRQTLGQGPEFLTYFQNEAQLEKSRLLSDRFSAERPKGSFSTLEIQRTEQGDSAMYLCASSFRRGGGNEQFFGPGTRLTVL.

J is TRBJ2-7 and V is TRBV11-2; 14 bases align to TRBD2. The ends lost 1 base at V and 3 bases at J; junction bases unmatched: 8. The CDR3 sequence is 18 residues long. Germline V gene sequence: CDR1 SGHAT, CDR2 FQNNGV. The CDR3 loop reads CASSLVRLAGGSFYEQYF. The CDR3 DNA is TGTGCCAGCAGCTTAGTGAGACTAGCGGGAGGGTCCTTCTACGAGCAGTACTTC.

The chain has TRBV5-1 and TRBJ2-1; D is perhaps TRBD2 (6 bases). CDR1 is SGHRS, CDR2 YFSETQ, per germline. CDR3 length: 13 amino acids. V was clipped by 6 bases and J by 4 bases, with 11 bases between them. DNA for the CDR3: TGCGCCAGCACGCGGGACCCATACAATGAGCAGTTCTTC. The encoded protein is CASTRDPYNEQFF.

This clonotype has just a few counts. J is TRBJ2-1 and V is TRBV20-1, with a possible D match to TRBD2 (5 bases). The CDR3 consists of 16 residues. Between the trimmed V and J ends, which lost 3 bases and 12 bases, there was a span of 27 bases. Per germline, CDR1 DFQATT and CDR2 SNEGSKA (reference sequence). In DNA form, the CDR3 reads TGCAGTGCTAGTCCGTCGTTGGGAGTGAGGGAATGGGGGCAGTTCTTC. Protein product: CSASPSLGVREWGQFF.